This paragraph reports one T cell receptor (beta chain). What it binds is not known. The data are from a study of tumor-infiltrating lymphocytes in primary liver carcinoma. Bulk tissue was left unsorted, and RNA and DNA were co-extracted from about 19-30 mg of it. With a constant-region primer, TCR beta cDNA was made from about 0.55 ug of total RNA. A slightly modified ARM-PCR protocol with three nested multiplex PCR rounds produced these TCR beta libraries. The study ran its first two PCR rounds for around 10 cycles each, using TRBV1-TRBV30 forward primers and a C-beta reverse primer. TCRdb itself ran the multiplex PCR reads through MiXCR, one entry per CDR3 protein. In the table there are around 25,000 distinct CDR3 sequences, over 60% of which are singletons. This CDR3 region has 13 residues. Germline V lookup: CDR1 MNHEY, CDR2 SVGEGT. Trimming removed 6 bases from V and 4 bases from J; junction bases left unmatched: 5.

Overall study results and limits: Merely about 7-24% of top clones occurred in all five tumor regions. The difference in top-250-clone fraction between tumors and blood was significant, favoring tumors (p = 0.039).

This rearrangement joins TRBV6-2 or TRBV6-3 to TRBJ2-5, with TRBD1 matching over 7 bases. Input material: liver tumor tissue from sampling region 3. Subset meaning: tumor region T3, left-lateral pole. The source of this sequence is a middle-aged man with primary liver carcinoma and hepatitis B virus infection. CDR3 protein: CASSRDRVETQYF. The CDR3 DNA reads TGTGCCAGCAGCCGGGACAGAGTAGAGACCCAGTACTTC.